This T cell receptor beta chain was documented in a study of T cell repertoires in cytomegalovirus infection. Study context: Public TCR beta signature analysis indicated the presence of both CMV infection and matching HLA type.

This clonotype was seen repeatedly, ten times or more. No antigen is known for it. Trimming took 5 bases from V and 1 from J, leaving 11 bases between them. Looked up from germline, CDR1 is MNHNS and CDR2 is SASEGT. The CDR3 consists of 15 residues. Study-wide findings and caveats: Dominant in the ex vivo response were TCR beta clonotypes restricted by HLA-C and specific for CMV. Adding up the frequency of public TCR beta families identified people who carried CMV plus the relevant HLA.

MiXCR, run by TCRdb on the reads, gives a single entry per CDR3 protein. Of around 330,000 distinct CDR3 sequences listed, about 17% are singletons. This TCR was sampled from a human donor in good health (CMV status not recorded). Some clones in this sample may be carry-over from other donors' samples. The sequenced material came from PBMCs. The chain couples TRBV6-1 to TRBJ2-2, with a weak D call TRBD1 (5 bases). The CDR3, as DNA: TGTGCCAGCAGTTATTTCAGGGAGAACACCGGGGAGCTGTTTTTT. It is translated as CASSYFRENTGELFF.